The T cell receptor beta chain under discussion was sequenced for a study of shared clonotypes between healthy human individuals. Study background: The study used three CD4 naive, three CD4 memory, two CD8 naive and one CD8 memory plate per donor. Study observations and caveats: Relative to clonotypes present in all four donors, those not shared had lower generation probabilities.

As for this clone: Its target is not known.

The V gene's germline CDR1 is MDHEN and CDR2 SYDVKM. With 10 bases removed from V and 1 base from J, the gap between germline ends came to 20 bases. The CDR3 is 15 amino acids. CD45RO-negative, CCR7-positively selected cells formed the naive CD8 fraction, excluding terminally differentiated effector memory CD45RA+ cells. The assay was run at deep level. Under the authors' procedure: Junction-only sequences without quality scores were provided by ImmunoSEQ, so filtering was different. Clones were sequenced by immunoSEQ multiplex PCR, and TCRdb holds only the in-frame ones, with some missing. V, J and clone size were drawn from that table, and D and trimming were deduced from the DNA. The sample holds over 2,000,000 clones, 93% seen once.

The rearrangement links TRBV28 to TRBJ2-7; the D call may be TRBD1 or TRBD2 (5 bases each). This receptor was taken from a man aged 18 to 35 in good health. Some clones in this sample may be carry-over from other donors' samples. What was sequenced was naive CD8+ T cells from PBMCs. In nucleotides, the CDR3 is TGTGCCACCACCCCTTCGGGACGGCCTTCCTACGAGCAGTACTTC. Encoded protein: CATTPSGRPSYEQYF.